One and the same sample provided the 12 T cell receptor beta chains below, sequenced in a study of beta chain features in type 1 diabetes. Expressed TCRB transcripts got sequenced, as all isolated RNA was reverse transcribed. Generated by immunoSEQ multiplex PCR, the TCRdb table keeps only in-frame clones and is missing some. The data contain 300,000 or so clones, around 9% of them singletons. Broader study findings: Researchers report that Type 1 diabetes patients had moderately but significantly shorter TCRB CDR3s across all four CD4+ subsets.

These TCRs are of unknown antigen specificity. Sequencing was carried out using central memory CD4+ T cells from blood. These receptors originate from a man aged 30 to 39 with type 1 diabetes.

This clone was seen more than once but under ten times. CDR3 residues: CASSAAVERRGTYEQYF. For the CDR3, the DNA is TGTGCCAGCAGCGCCGCCGTTGAGCGAAGGGGAACCTACGAGCAGTACTTC. The rearrangement uses TRBV11-2 and TRBJ2-7, with D possibly being TRBD1 (5 bases). Germline loops: CDR1 SGHAT, CDR2 FQNNGV. Trimming shortened V by 5 bases and J by 2 bases, and 22 bases separated the two germline ends. This CDR3 region has 17 residues.

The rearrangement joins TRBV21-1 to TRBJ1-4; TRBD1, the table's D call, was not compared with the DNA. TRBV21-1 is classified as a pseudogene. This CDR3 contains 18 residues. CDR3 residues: CASSAPGQGAFKREKLFF. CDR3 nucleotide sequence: TGTGCCAGCAGCGCACCGGGACAGGGGGCCTTCAAACGTGAAAAACTGTTTTTT.

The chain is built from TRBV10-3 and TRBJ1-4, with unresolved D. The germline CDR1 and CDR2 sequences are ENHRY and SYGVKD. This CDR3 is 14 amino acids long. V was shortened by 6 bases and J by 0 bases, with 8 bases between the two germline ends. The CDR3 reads CAIRAASTNEKLFF. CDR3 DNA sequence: TGTGCCATCAGGGCAGCCTCAACTAATGAAAAACTGTTTTTT.

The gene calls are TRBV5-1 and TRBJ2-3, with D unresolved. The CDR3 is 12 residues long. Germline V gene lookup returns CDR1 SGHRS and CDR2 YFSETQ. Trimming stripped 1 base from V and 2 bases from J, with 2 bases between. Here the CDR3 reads CASSLNTDTQYF. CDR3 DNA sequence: TGCGCCAGCAGCTTGAACACAGATACGCAGTATTTT.

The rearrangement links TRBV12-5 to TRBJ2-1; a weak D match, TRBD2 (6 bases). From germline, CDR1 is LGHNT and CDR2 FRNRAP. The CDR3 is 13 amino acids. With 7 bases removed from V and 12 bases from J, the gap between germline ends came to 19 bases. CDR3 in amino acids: CASAGLADGVQFF. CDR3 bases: TGTGCTAGTGCAGGGTTAGCGGACGGGGTGCAGTTCTTC. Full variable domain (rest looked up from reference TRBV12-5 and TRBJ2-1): DARVTQTPRHKVTEMGQEVTMRCQPILGHNTVFWYRQTMMQGLELLAYFRNRAPLDDSGMPKDRFSAEMPDATLATLKIQPSEPRDSAVYFCASAGLADGVQFFGPGTRLTVL.

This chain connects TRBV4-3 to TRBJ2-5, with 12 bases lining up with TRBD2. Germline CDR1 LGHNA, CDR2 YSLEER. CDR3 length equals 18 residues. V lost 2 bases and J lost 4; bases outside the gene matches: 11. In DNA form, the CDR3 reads TGCGCCAGCAGCCAACAGACTAGCGGGGGCCCTTCGTCAGAGACCCAGTACTTC. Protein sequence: CASSQQTSGGPSSETQYF.

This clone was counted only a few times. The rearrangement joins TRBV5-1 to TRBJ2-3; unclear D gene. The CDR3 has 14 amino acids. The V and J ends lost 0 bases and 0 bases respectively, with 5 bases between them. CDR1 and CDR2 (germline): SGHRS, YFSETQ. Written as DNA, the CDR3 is TGCGCCAGCAGCTTGGCAGGTAGCACAGATACGCAGTATTTT. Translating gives CASSLAGSTDTQYF.

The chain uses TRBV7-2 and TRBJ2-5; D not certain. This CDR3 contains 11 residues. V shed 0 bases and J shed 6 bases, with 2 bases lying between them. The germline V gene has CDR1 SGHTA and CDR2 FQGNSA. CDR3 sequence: CASSLAQTQYF. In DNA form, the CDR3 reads TGTGCCAGCAGCTTAGCTCAGACCCAGTACTTC.

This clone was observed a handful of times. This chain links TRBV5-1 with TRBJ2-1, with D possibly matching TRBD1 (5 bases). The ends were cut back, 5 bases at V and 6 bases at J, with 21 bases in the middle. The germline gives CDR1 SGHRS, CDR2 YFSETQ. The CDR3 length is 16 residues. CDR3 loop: CASSPQVGRDGNEQFF. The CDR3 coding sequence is TGCGCCAGCAGTCCTCAGGTCGGCAGGGATGGCAATGAGCAGTTCTTC.

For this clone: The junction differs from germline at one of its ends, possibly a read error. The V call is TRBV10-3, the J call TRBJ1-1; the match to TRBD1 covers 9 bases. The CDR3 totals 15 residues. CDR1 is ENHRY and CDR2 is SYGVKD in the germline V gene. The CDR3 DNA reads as TGTGCCAGCAGTTCCCCGACAGGGGGGAGCTTTGAAGCTTTCTTT. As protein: CASSSPTGGSFEAFF.

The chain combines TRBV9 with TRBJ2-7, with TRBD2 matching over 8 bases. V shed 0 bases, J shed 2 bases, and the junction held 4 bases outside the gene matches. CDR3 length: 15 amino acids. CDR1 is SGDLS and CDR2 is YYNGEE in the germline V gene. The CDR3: CASSVEAGAAYEQYF. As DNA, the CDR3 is TGTGCCAGCAGCGTAGAAGCGGGGGCCGCCTACGAGCAGTACTTC.

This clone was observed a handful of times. The CDR3 protein is CASSGDRGDYTF. The DNA for the CDR3 is TGTGCCAGCAGTGGAGACAGGGGTGACTACACCTTC. V and J are TRBV2 and TRBJ1-2, with 8 positions matching TRBD1. V dropped 4 bases and J dropped 10; count of bases not matched to a gene: 5. The CDR3 has 12 residues. CDR1 and CDR2 (germline): SNHLY, FYNNEI.